The 10 T cell receptor beta chains presented below share a single source sample, sequenced in a study of blood T cell repertoires in COVID-19. Assay used: immunoSEQ multiplex PCR; TCRdb lists only in-frame clones, some missing. The sample records 50,000 to 70,000 clones, about 91% being singletons. The specimen was peripheral blood. These TCRs come from a man in his 60s with acute or convalescent COVID-19.

The V gene is TRBV27, the J gene TRBJ2-6, with D tentatively TRBD1 (6 bases). The germline CDR1 and CDR2 sequences are MNHEY and SMNVEV (reference sequence). Trimming left V 5 bases short and J 0 bases short, with 8 bases between. The CDR3 is 15 residues long. The CDR3 nucleotides are TGTGCCAGCAGTAGAGGGGGCTCTGGGGCCAACGTCCTGACTTTC. Encoded protein: CASSRGGSGANVLTF.

This chain connects TRBV20-1 to TRBJ2-4; D might be TRBD2 (6 bases). Germline V CDR1 and CDR2: DFQATT, SNEGSKA (reference sequence). Trimming shortened V by 6 bases and J by 3 bases, and 6 bases separated the two germline ends. The CDR3 has 11 amino acids. The CDR3 DNA is TGCAGTGCGGGGGGCAAAAACATTCAGTACTTC. Translation gives CSAGGKNIQYF.

The chain employs TRBV30 and TRBJ2-7; perhaps TRBD1 as D (6 bases). CDR1 and CDR2 (germline): GTSNPN, SVGIG (reference sequence). V lost 2 bases, J lost 9 bases, and 11 bases lay in between. The CDR3 runs 11 residues. The CDR3 nucleotides are TGTGCCTGGAGTCTCAGAGGGGGGCAGTACTTC. Translated: CAWSLRGGQYF.

The CDR3 nucleotides read TGCAGTGCTCGACTCTCTGAAGCTTTCTTT. Protein sequence: CSARLSEAFF. This chain uses TRBV20-1 with TRBJ1-1, with unresolved D. Between the trimmed V and J ends, which lost 5 bases and 6 bases, there was a span of 7 bases. This CDR3 contains 10 residues. Germline V gene lookup returns CDR1 DFQATT and CDR2 SNEGSKA (reference sequence).

The chain couples TRBV2 to TRBJ1-2, with 8 bases fitting TRBD1. The germline CDR1 and CDR2 sequences are SNHLY and FYNNEI. Unmatched junction bases numbered 10, after V lost 6 bases and J lost 4 bases. This CDR3 contains 15 residues. CDR3 nucleotide sequence: TGTGCCAGCAGCCTAGGACAGGGAGCCTCCTATGGCTACACCTTC. It is translated as CASSLGQGASYGYTF.

CDR3 in DNA: TGTGCCAGCAGTTCCAAACCGTCAGGGCGGTACTATGGCTACACCTTC. This gives the protein CASSSKPSGRYYGYTF. The V call is TRBV27, the J call TRBJ1-2; TRBD1 is a possible D gene (5 bases). This CDR3 is 16 amino acids long. V lost 4 bases to trimming and J lost 3 bases, with 18 bases between them. The germline V gene encodes CDR1 MNHEY and CDR2 SMNVEV (reference sequence).

The CDR3 here is CASLEKDRSYGYTF. The CDR3, as DNA: TGTGCCAGCCTCGAAAAAGACAGGTCCTATGGCTACACCTTC. The chain carries TRBV28 and TRBJ1-2; TRBD1 is a possible D gene (6 bases). The CDR3 runs to 14 residues. Trimming shortened V by 8 bases and J by 4 bases, and 17 bases separated the two germline ends. Germline CDR1 and CDR2: MDHEN and SYDVKM.

This clone was found once. The J gene is TRBJ2-7, the V gene TRBV30, with 11 bases fitting TRBD2. The CDR3 runs 17 residues. Germline V gene data show CDR1 as GTSNPN and CDR2 as SVGIG (reference sequence). Losses at the gene ends were 1 base for V and 3 bases for J; bases not matched to a gene: 11. The CDR3 region is CAWSGSSGRAGFYEQYF. CDR3 in DNA: TGTGCCTGGAGTGGCAGTAGCGGGAGGGCCGGTTTCTACGAGCAGTACTTC.

The gene calls are TRBV5-5 and TRBJ2-7; TRBD1 agrees at 10 bases. Trimming removed 4 bases from V and 5 bases from J; junction bases left unmatched: 15. This CDR3 spans 17 amino acids. The V gene's germline CDR1 is SGHKS and CDR2 YYEKEE (reference sequence). The CDR3 sequence: CASSITPGTGVGNEQYF. CDR3 nucleotides: TGTGCCAGCAGCATAACCCCCGGGACAGGGGTAGGGAACGAGCAGTACTTC.

The CDR3 spells CASSPPTGWSTEAFF. CDR3 bases: TGTGCCAGCAGCCCACCCACAGGGTGGAGCACTGAAGCTTTCTTT. This sequence joins TRBV5-4 and TRBJ1-1; D perhaps matches TRBD1 (6 bases). Germline-derived CDR1 and CDR2 are SGHNT and YYREEE (reference sequence). This CDR3 comprises 15 residues. Trimming removed 4 bases from V and 4 bases from J, with 17 bases in between.